What follows are 19 T cell receptor beta chains derived from one specimen sequenced in a study of blood T cell repertoires in COVID-19. Sequenced by immunoSEQ multiplex PCR; TCRdb stores in-frame clones only, minus some. The table includes some 170,000 clones, about 91% detected once. The sequencing input was peripheral blood. Receptors originate from a woman aged 60 to 75 who had recovered from COVID-19.

This rearrangement joins TRBV28 to TRBJ2-1, with unresolved D. Germline CDR1 MDHEN, CDR2 SYDVKM. The CDR3 totals 12 residues. The V and J ends lost 6 bases and 9 bases respectively, with 12 bases between them. CDR3 sequence: CASRTPYSEQFF. The CDR3 DNA reads TGTGCCAGCAGGACTCCGTATAGTGAGCAGTTCTTC. The full variable domain, rest sourced from reference TRBV28 and TRBJ2-1, is DVKVTQSSRYLVKRTGEKVFLECVQDMDHENMFWYRQDPGLGLRLIYFSYDVKMKEKGDIPEGYSVSREKKERFSLILESASTNQTSMYLCASRTPYSEQFFGPGTRLTVL.

The genes are TRBV28 and TRBJ1-2; possibly TRBD1 for D (6 bases). V was trimmed by 3 bases and J by 3 bases, leaving 14 bases between them. The CDR3 covers 15 residues. The germline CDR1 and CDR2 sequences are MDHEN and SYDVKM. The DNA of the CDR3 is TGTGCCAGCAGTTTTGAAGGACAGCCCTACTATGGCTACACCTTC. Its protein product is CASSFEGQPYYGYTF.

The rearrangement joins TRBV10-3 to TRBJ1-6, with unresolved D. Trimming cost V 7 bases and J 6 bases, with 10 bases left between them. Germline V gene lookup returns CDR1 ENHRY and CDR2 SYGVKD. This CDR3 contains 13 residues. For the CDR3, the DNA is TGTGCCATCACGGGGTGGCCTAATTCACCCCTCCACTTT. This translates into CAITGWPNSPLHF.

This sequence joins TRBV29-1 and TRBJ1-2; 8 bases are shared with TRBD1. The CDR3 is 14 residues long. Germline trimming cut 4 bases from V and 6 bases from J; bases unmatched to any gene: 10. CDR1 is SQVTM and CDR2 is ANQGSEA in the germline V gene. In DNA form, the CDR3 reads TGCAGCGTTGGCCTCGGACAGGGTGGGGATGGCTACACCTTC. This codes for CSVGLGQGGDGYTF.

Only one count was recorded for this clone. The genes are TRBV28 and TRBJ1-1; D not resolved. The CDR3 length is 13 residues. Trimming took 4 bases from V and 1 from J, leaving 7 bases between them. Germline values: CDR1 MDHEN, CDR2 SYDVKM. The CDR3 DNA reads TGTGCCAGCAGTTCCAACAGGAACACTGAAGCTTTCTTT. It codes for CASSSNRNTEAFF.

This clone was detected a few times. The chain is built from TRBV5-5 and TRBJ2-4; D gene ambiguous. V was clipped by 0 bases and J by 0 bases, with 10 bases between them. Germline CDR1 SGHKS, CDR2 YYEKEE (reference sequence). This CDR3 comprises 16 residues. In nucleotides, the CDR3 is TGTGCCAGCAGCTTGGTGCCAGGCCTAGCCAAAAACATTCAGTACTTC. Its protein is CASSLVPGLAKNIQYF.

The CDR3 DNA is TGTGCCACCAGTGATGCAGCGGGGGGAAGGGGCTCAGATACGCAGTATTTT. Its protein product is CATSDAAGGRGSDTQYF. The rearrangement uses TRBV24-1 and TRBJ2-3, with 9 nucleotides matching TRBD2. CDR1 and CDR2 (germline): KGHDR, SFDVKD. Unmatched junction bases numbered 10, after V lost 3 bases and J lost 4 bases. This CDR3 contains 17 residues.

The V call is TRBV4-3, the J call TRBJ2-3; 9 bases line up with TRBD2. CDR3 length equals 21 residues. CDR1 and CDR2 (germline): LGHNA, YSLEER. The trim removed 0 bases at V and 1 base at J, leaving 17 bases unmatched. The CDR3, as DNA: TGCGCCAGCAGCCAAGATCCCTACAGGGCGGTGGCGGGGGGGGGCACAGATACGCAGTATTTT. Protein product: CASSQDPYRAVAGGGTDTQYF.

The CDR3 DNA reads TGTGCCAGCAGTGGGGGCAGGTCTAGGACCGGGGAGCTGTTTTTT. This gives the protein CASSGGRSRTGELFF. The rearrangement joins TRBV2 to TRBJ2-2; possible D gene TRBD1, 5 bases. The CDR3 is made up of 15 amino acids. CDR1 and CDR2 from the germline V gene are SNHLY and FYNNEI. The ends were cut back, 4 bases at V and 5 bases at J, with 14 bases in the middle.

The chain joins TRBV6-5 to TRBJ1-1, with D hard to call. Germline values: CDR1 MNHEY, CDR2 SVGAGI. Trimming removed 2 bases at V and 4 bases at J, with 11 bases between. This CDR3 is 14 amino acids long. In DNA, the CDR3 is TGTGCCAGCAGTTACGTGACCGGGAGCACTGAAGCTTTCTTT. This gives the protein CASSYVTGSTEAFF.

The genes are TRBV18 and TRBJ1-1; D remains unclear. The germline V gene encodes CDR1 KGHSH and CDR2 LQKENI. CDR3 length: 14 residues. V gave up 2 bases and J gave up 0 bases, with 7 bases separating them. The CDR3 region is CASSPTVMNTEAFF. The CDR3 coding sequence is TGTGCCAGCTCACCAACGGTCATGAACACTGAAGCTTTCTTT.

The genes are TRBV24-1 and TRBJ1-2; 7 bases fit TRBD1. The germline V gene has CDR1 KGHDR and CDR2 SFDVKD. This CDR3 spans 14 amino acids. The J segment lost 6 bases and the V segment lost 4 bases, leaving 7 bases of the junction unmatched. CDR3 DNA sequence: TGTGCCACCAGTGACTCCACAGGGGTCGATGGCTACACCTTC. Translating it yields CATSDSTGVDGYTF.

V is TRBV28 and J is TRBJ2-3; 7 nucleotides align to TRBD2. The CDR3 runs 12 residues. The V segment lost 4 bases and the J segment 6 bases; nucleotides outside the gene matches: 1. From germline, CDR1 is MDHEN and CDR2 SYDVKM. The CDR3 region is CASSSGGDTQYF. The CDR3 nucleotides are TGTGCCAGCAGTTCGGGAGGTGATACGCAGTATTTT.

V usage is TRBV11-3 and J usage is TRBJ2-1; weak D call: TRBD1 (5 bases). Germline CDR1 reads SGHNT; CDR2 reads YENEEA. V was cut by 5 bases and J by 2 bases, with 13 bases left in between. CDR3 size: 15 residues. The CDR3 loop is CASSPGQGTYNEQFF. In nucleotides, the CDR3 is TGTGCCAGCAGCCCCGGGCAGGGCACCTACAATGAGCAGTTCTTC.

The chain has TRBV7-3 and TRBJ2-2, with D perhaps matching TRBD1 (6 bases). Germline V gene data show CDR1 as SGHTA and CDR2 as FQGTGA. V was cut by 1 base and J by 7 bases, with 10 bases left in between. The CDR3 totals 14 residues. The CDR3 bases are TGTGCCAGCAGCTTAAAATCCAGGGGCGGGGAGCTGTTTTTT. Translated, it gives CASSLKSRGGELFF.

The rearrangement joins TRBV27 to TRBJ2-7; D ambiguous. Between the trimmed V and J ends, which lost 8 bases and 1 base, there was a span of 12 bases. The germline V gene has CDR1 MNHEY and CDR2 SMNVEV (reference sequence). This CDR3 region has 13 residues. In DNA form, the CDR3 reads TGTGCCAGCCTCTCCCCCGGGTCCTACGAGCAGTACTTC. Encoded protein: CASLSPGSYEQYF.

The chain combines TRBV10-3 with TRBJ2-5; TRBD2 might be the D (5 bases). The CDR3 loop spans 12 amino acids. The V gene's germline CDR1 is ENHRY and CDR2 SYGVKD. V was trimmed by 10 bases and J by 5 bases, leaving 14 bases between them. The CDR3 nucleotides are TGTGCCACCGGAGAGGGCGGGGAGACCCAGTACTTC. Protein sequence: CATGEGGETQYF.

Only a few counts were recorded for this clone. V usage is TRBV11-3 and J usage is TRBJ1-5; D might be TRBD1 (6 bases). The germline CDR1 and CDR2 sequences are SGHNT and YENEEA. The V end lost 11 bases, the J end lost 9 bases, and 20 bases lay between the germline ends. This CDR3 has 13 residues. CDR3 region: CAPPRGFKPPQHF. CDR3 nucleotides: TGTGCCCCACCGAGGGGGTTCAAGCCGCCCCAGCATTTT.

The count of this clone is one. This sequence joins TRBV6-6 and TRBJ1-2; a weak D match, TRBD1 (5 bases). The CDR3 covers 16 residues. V lost 2 bases to trimming and J lost 6 bases, with 19 bases between them. CDR1 and CDR2 (germline): MNHNY, SVGAGI (reference sequence). The CDR3 spells CASSYNWRDGEDGYTF. The CDR3 DNA sequence: TGTGCCAGCAGTTACAATTGGAGGGACGGTGAGGATGGCTACACCTTC.